Below, 12 T cell receptor beta chains from the same sample are listed, as sequenced in a study of T cells expressing NK-cell markers. TCRdb re-called the 5' RACE reads; every CDR3 protein appears as one record, without DNA. This table lists 350,000 to 500,000 distinct CDR3 sequences. The sequencing sample was made of blood T cells: a sorted CD56 or NKG2C T cell subset, CD4+ or CD8+ T cells, or bulk PBMC T cells (not recorded which). Receptors were obtained from a woman aged 18 to 75 in good health.

The V and J genes are TRBV12-3 or TRBV12-4 and TRBJ2-1; there is no DNA to check the TCRdb D call of TRBD2. The CDR3 consists of 13 residues. The CDR3 spells CASSYIGGARQFF.

The chain has TRBV7-9 and TRBJ1-2. Germline V gives CDR1 SEHNR, CDR2 FQNEAQ (reference sequence). This CDR3 comprises 12 residues. The CDR3 is CASSSAGYGYTF.

The gene calls are TRBV20-1 and TRBJ2-1; TCRdb designates TRBD2, a call that cannot be tested without DNA. The CDR3 extends over 15 amino acids. Germline V gene data show CDR1 as DFQATT and CDR2 as SNEGSKA (reference sequence). CDR3 loop: CSAPTLAGEYNEQFF.

The chain joins TRBV20-1 to TRBJ2-7; TCRdb returns TRBD2, unconfirmable since there is no DNA. The CDR3 covers 14 residues. CDR1 and CDR2 from the germline V gene are DFQATT and SNEGSKA (reference sequence). The CDR3 loop is CSANPGLATYEQYF.

This chain joins TRBV20-1 and TRBJ1-5. The CDR3 is 13 residues long. Germline V gives CDR1 DFQATT, CDR2 SNEGSKA (reference sequence). CDR3 loop: CSASGLSNQPQHF.

The V gene is TRBV6-4, the J gene TRBJ2-6; without DNA, the TCRdb call of TRBD1 cannot be checked. The germline V gene encodes CDR1 MRHNA and CDR2 SNTAGT. The CDR3 is made up of 14 amino acids. CDR3 amino acids: CASSGQGGANVLTF.

This CDR3 is CASSLRQGSAPEAFF. V gene TRBV9 combines with J gene TRBJ1-1; TCRdb selects TRBD1, and the lack of DNA leaves this call unchecked. CDR1 SGDLS and CDR2 YYNGEE come from the germline V gene. The CDR3 extends over 15 amino acids. Full variable domain (rest looked up from reference TRBV9 and TRBJ1-1): DSGVTQTPKHLITATGQRVTLRCSPRSGDLSVYWYQQSLDQGLQFLIQYYNGEERAKGNILERFSAQQFPDLHSELNLSSLELGDSALYFCASSLRQGSAPEAFFGQGTRLTVV.

The chain recombines TRBV20-1 with TRBJ2-7; TCRdb's D gene call, TRBD2, goes unchecked for lack of DNA. CDR1 and CDR2 (germline): DFQATT, SNEGSKA (reference sequence). The CDR3 is made up of 14 amino acids. The CDR3 spells CSASSPSGTKEQYF.

CDR3 residues: CASSSMTGGVYTQYF. The V gene is TRBV5-1, the J gene TRBJ2-3; with no DNA, the TCRdb D assignment of TRBD1 cannot be verified. The CDR3 is 15 residues long. Germline V gene lookup returns CDR1 SGHRS and CDR2 YFSETQ.

The V gene is TRBV27, the J gene TRBJ1-2; there is no DNA to check the TCRdb D call of TRBD1. CDR1 and CDR2 from the germline V gene are MNHEY and SMNVEV (reference sequence). The CDR3 extends over 13 amino acids. CDR3 in amino acids: CASSYLTGNGYTF.

The chain is built from TRBV4-2 and TRBJ2-1; checking the TCRdb D call of TRBD2 is not possible without DNA. CDR1 and CDR2 from the germline V gene are LGHNA and YNFKEQ. This CDR3 spans 17 amino acids. The CDR3 spells CASSQGVASGRLAEQFF.

The chain has TRBV6-5 and TRBJ1-3. CDR3 size: 19 residues. Per the germline V gene, CDR1 is MNHEY and CDR2 is SVGAGI. CDR3 in amino acids: CASSYSGPKSLASGNTIYF.